Below, 10 T cell receptor beta chains from the same sample are listed, as sequenced in a study of human T cells and chemical hapten exposure. As for time point: pre-sensitization, week 0. The sample's treatment: therapeutic diphenylcyclopropenone sensitization with weekly scalp DPC. TCRdb passed the RACE reads through MiXCR, listing each CDR3 protein once. Of roughly 250,000 distinct CDR3 sequences detected, roughly 8.9% appear once; the ten largest clones hold 2% to 2.5%. The source was whole blood, collected in connection with sensitization to the hapten diphenylcyclopropenone (DPC). Receptor source: a woman in her forties with alopecia areata. Some clones in this sample may be carry-over from other donors' samples.

This clonotype was detected only a few times. The rearrangement links TRBV7-3 to TRBJ2-2; TRBD1 matches at 9 bases. Germline trimming cut 5 bases from V and 11 bases from J; bases unmatched to any gene: 3. Germline loops: CDR1 SGHTA, CDR2 FQGTGA. The CDR3 consists of 12 residues. CDR3 sequence reads: CASSPTGGELFF. CDR3 in DNA: TGTGCCAGCAGCCCTACAGGGGGCGAGCTGTTTTTT.

As for this clonotype: This CDR3 fails to terminate in the conserved phenylalanine or tryptophan, so it likely reflects a read error. The DNA is omitted, as the CDR3 cannot be located on it reliably, and the CDR3 follows TCRdb's listing. The CDR3 reads CASSLGTALAGLL. V gene TRBV5-6 combines with J gene TRBJ2-7; the DNA was not used to check the table's D call, TRBD2. The CDR3 region is 13 residues in length, termini included. Germline V CDR1 and CDR2: SGHDT, YYEEEE.

The J gene is TRBJ1-1, the V gene TRBV5-1; possibly TRBD1 for D (6 bases). Germline V lookup: CDR1 SGHRS, CDR2 YFSETQ. The CDR3 covers 16 residues. Trimming removed 5 bases from V and 0 bases from J, with 17 bases in between. The CDR3 nucleotides are TGCGCCAGCAGGAGTGGACAGCCGAATATGAACACTGAAGCTTTCTTT. Protein sequence: CASRSGQPNMNTEAFF. The entire variable domain, with the rest obtained from reference TRBV5-1 and TRBJ1-1, is as follows: KAGVTQTPRYLIKTRGQQVTLSCSPISGHRSVSWYQQTPGQGLQFLFEYFSETQRNKGNFPGRFSGRQFSNSRSEMNVSTLELGDSALYLCASRSGQPNMNTEAFFGQGTRLTVV.

This clonotype was observed a handful of times. V is TRBV4-1 and J is TRBJ2-7; 11 bases agree with TRBD2. The CDR3 is 17 residues long. Losses at the gene ends were 0 bases for V and 4 bases for J; bases not matched to a gene: 8. CDR1 and CDR2 (germline): MGHRA, YSYEKL. CDR3 sequence reads: CASSQDIRLAGGYEQYF. DNA for the CDR3: TGCGCCAGCAGCCAAGACATTCGTCTAGCGGGAGGTTACGAGCAGTACTTC.

Note on this clonotype: Mismatch with germline at one junction end may stem from a read error. The chain joins TRBV11-2 to TRBJ2-4; no clear D. Per the germline V gene, CDR1 is SGHAT and CDR2 is FQNNGV. The CDR3 totals 11 residues. The CDR3 DNA is TGTGCCAGCAGCCCCTCCTTCGTTCAGAACTTC. This sequence encodes CASSPSFVQNF.

This clonotype occurred a few times. The V call is TRBV20-1, the J call TRBJ2-2, with 9 bases that match TRBD2. There are 13 residues in the CDR3. The V segment lost 6 bases and the J segment 7 bases; nucleotides outside the gene matches: 6. In germline, CDR1 is DFQATT, CDR2 SNEGSKA (reference sequence). CDR3 amino acids: CSATGTSRGELFF. The CDR3 coding sequence is TGCAGTGCAACCGGGACTAGCCGCGGGGAGCTGTTTTTT.

A word on this clonotype: This may be a read error: a much more frequent sequence differs by one nucleotide. The chain couples TRBV6-1 to TRBJ1-1; D unresolved. V lost 6 bases, J lost 4 bases, and 3 bases lay in between. This CDR3 contains 10 residues. Germline CDR1 and CDR2: MNHNS and SASEGT. The CDR3 region has the DNA TGTGCCAGCAGGACCACTGAAGCTTTCTTT. Its protein product is CASRTTEAFF.

This chain joins TRBV4-2 and TRBJ1-2; 12 bases are shared with TRBD1. The CDR3 totals 16 residues. The V and J ends lost 1 base and 4 bases, in that order; junction bases with no gene match: 4. The V gene's germline CDR1 is LGHNA and CDR2 YNFKEQ. The CDR3 protein is CASSQAGTGGAYGYTF. The CDR3 DNA is TGTGCCAGCAGCCAAGCGGGGACAGGGGGCGCCTATGGCTACACCTTC.

The chain uses TRBV7-9 and TRBJ2-7, with a weak D call TRBD1 (6 bases). Trimming took 5 bases from V and 5 from J, leaving 13 bases between them. CDR1 is SEHNR and CDR2 is FQNEAQ in the germline V gene (reference sequence). The CDR3 has 13 residues. In DNA, the CDR3 is TGTGCCAGCAGCCAAGGGACATTGAACGAGCAGTACTTC. Its protein product is CASSQGTLNEQYF.

CDR3 DNA: TGTGCCAGCAGTGCCAGTAATAGCAATCAGCCCCAGCATTTT. Protein: CASSASNSNQPQHF. The chain combines TRBV6-1 with TRBJ1-5; D unresolved. Trimming pared 4 bases from V and 0 bases from J, leaving 7 bases between. The CDR3 contains 14 residues. Germline values: CDR1 MNHNS, CDR2 SASEGT.